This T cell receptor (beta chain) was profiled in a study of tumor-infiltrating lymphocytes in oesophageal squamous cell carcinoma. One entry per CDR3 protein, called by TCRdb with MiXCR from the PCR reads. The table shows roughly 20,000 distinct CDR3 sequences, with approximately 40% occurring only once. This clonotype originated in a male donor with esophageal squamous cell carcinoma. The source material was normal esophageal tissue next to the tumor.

CDR3 DNA sequence: TGTGCCAGCAGCTTGGGGACAGGTGGGCCAGATGAGCCCCAGCATTTT. This codes for CASSLGTGGPDEPQHF. The genes are TRBV7-4 and TRBJ1-5; 8 bases map to TRBD1. Unmatched junction bases numbered 12, after V lost 3 bases and J lost 8 bases. Germline V CDR1 and CDR2: SGHVT, SQSDAQ. The CDR3 spans 16 residues.